This record looks at one T cell receptor (beta chain) sequence and its context. Trimming stripped 1 base from V and 2 bases from J, with 6 bases between. Germline assignment: CDR1 MGHRA and CDR2 YSYEKL. The CDR3 length is 14 residues. Time point indicated: blood from clinic visit 5 months post-surgery; TSC patient then seizure free. The sequenced cases were selected for having the highest brain T cell transcript signatures. Profiling relied on immunoSEQ multiplex PCR, and the TCRdb table lists in-frame clones only, not all of them. The data hold under 400,000 clones, with more than 85% observed a single time. This entry is derived from a study of brain T cells in children with intractable seizures.

The gene calls are TRBV4-1 and TRBJ1-5; D unresolved. The input for sequencing was peripheral blood, taken more than 4 months after surgery. This sequence was found in a boy under two years old with tuberous sclerosis and intractable seizures. The CDR3 sequence: CASSQVRGNQPQHF. Written as DNA, the CDR3 is TGCGCCAGCAGCCAAGTCCGGGGCAATCAGCCCCAGCATTTT.